The entry below gives a single TCR beta chain sequence along with its context. The target antigen is unknown. The data stem from a study of early T cells in non-severe SARS-CoV-2 infection. At the level of the study: Whole-blood bulk RNA, unsorted, was sequenced, and chains were unpaired. General study points: Lookups in VDJdb leaned toward anti-spike CD8 responses and missed private and CD4 specificities.

Looked up from germline, CDR1 is MGHDK and CDR2 is SYGVNS. Between the trimmed V and J ends, which lost 4 bases and 2 bases, there was a span of 17 bases. This CDR3 is 17 amino acids long. TCRdb independently ran MiXCR on the 5' RACE reads; one entry per CDR3 protein. The sample contains more than 45,000 distinct CDR3 sequences, under 10% of which appear only once. Material: whole blood. The sequence came from an adult who was a healthcare worker with PCR-confirmed SARS-CoV-2 infection or an uninfected control (not recorded which). The rearrangement joins TRBV25-1 to TRBJ1-4, with a weak D call TRBD1 (6 bases). The CDR3 DNA follows: TGTGCCAGCAGTGGATCAGGGGAGGGAAGGACTAATGAAAAACTGTTTTTT. Encoded protein: CASSGSGEGRTNEKLFF.